The source of this TCR beta chain is a study of blood T cells in healthy people across ages. Findings and caveats of the study: The study found TCR beta diversity correlated strongly with naive T cell percentage.

On this clonotype itself: Its antigen is undetermined.

The donors, all healthy, were Caucasians living in Russia, aged about 6 to 100. Through a sample-barcoded 5' primer and a J-beta primer mix, a second PCR was run for about 7 to 12 cycles. MiXCR, run by TCRdb on the 5' RACE reads, gives a single entry per CDR3 protein. Of around 1,900,000 distinct CDR3 sequences listed, about two fifths are singletons. CDR3 size: 14 residues. Trimming took 6 bases from V and 3 from J; bases not matched to a gene: 6. This sequence was found in a human donor in good health. The chain employs TRBV12-3 or TRBV12-4 and TRBJ1-2, with TRBD1 matching over 8 bases. The sequenced sample consisted of blood. The CDR3 DNA is TGTGCCAGCAGACGGACAGGGTTGGACTATGGCTACACCTTC. Protein sequence: CASRRTGLDYGYTF.